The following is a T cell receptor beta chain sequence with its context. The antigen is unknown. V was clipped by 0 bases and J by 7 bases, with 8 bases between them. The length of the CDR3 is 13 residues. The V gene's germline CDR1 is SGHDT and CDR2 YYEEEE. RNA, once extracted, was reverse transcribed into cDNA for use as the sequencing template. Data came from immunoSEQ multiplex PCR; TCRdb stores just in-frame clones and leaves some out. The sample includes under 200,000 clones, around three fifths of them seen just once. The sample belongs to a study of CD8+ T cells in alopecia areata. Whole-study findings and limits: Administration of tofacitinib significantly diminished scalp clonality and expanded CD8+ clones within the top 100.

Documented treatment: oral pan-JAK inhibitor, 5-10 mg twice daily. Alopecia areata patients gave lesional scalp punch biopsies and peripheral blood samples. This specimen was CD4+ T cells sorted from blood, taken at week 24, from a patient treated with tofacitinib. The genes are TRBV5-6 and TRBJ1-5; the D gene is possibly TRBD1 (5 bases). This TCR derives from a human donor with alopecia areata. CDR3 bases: TGTGCCAGCAGCTTGGCAGGGAAGCAGCCCCAGCATTTT. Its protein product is CASSLAGKQPQHF. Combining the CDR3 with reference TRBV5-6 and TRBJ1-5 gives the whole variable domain DAGVTQSPTHLIKTRGQQVTLRCSPKSGHDTVSWYQQALGQGPQFIFQYYEEEERQRGNFPDRFSGHQFPNYSSELNVNALLLGDSALYLCASSLAGKQPQHFGDGTRLSIL.